Below, 11 T cell receptor beta chains from the same sample are listed, as sequenced in a study of blood T cell repertoires in COVID-19. TCRdb keeps only in-frame clones here, not all; method: immunoSEQ multiplex PCR. The data hold around 300,000 clones, with approximately 88% observed a single time. Material: PBMCs or T cells enriched from blood (not recorded which). These receptor sequences come from a man aged 25-45 years who had recovered from COVID-19.

V and J are TRBV28 and TRBJ2-7, with TRBD2 matching 10 bases. The V gene end was trimmed by 3 bases and the J gene end by 6 bases; junction bases not matched to a gene: 8. Germline assignment: CDR1 MDHEN and CDR2 SYDVKM. The length of the CDR3 is 15 residues. CDR3: CASSLGSGGTGEQYF. CDR3 nucleotide sequence: TGTGCCAGCAGTTTGGGTAGCGGGGGGACCGGCGAGCAGTACTTC.

V gene TRBV13 combines with J gene TRBJ1-1, with D possibly TRBD1 on 5 matching bases. Germline values: CDR1 PRHDT, CDR2 FYEKMQ (reference sequence). The CDR3 has 13 residues. V was pared by 5 bases and J by 7 bases, with 14 bases between. The CDR3 bases are TGTGCCAGCAGCCCACCGGGAGGGGATGAAGCTTTCTTT. It specifies CASSPPGGDEAFF.

This chain joins TRBV5-1 and TRBJ1-4, with D maybe TRBD1 (5 bases). The germline gives CDR1 SGHRS, CDR2 YFSETQ. The CDR3 has 17 residues. The ends were cut back, 0 bases at V and 3 bases at J, with 15 bases in the middle. In DNA, the CDR3 is TGCGCCAGCAGCTTGGCGCGGGGGGGGAGAGCTAATGAAAAACTGTTTTTT. It is translated as CASSLARGGRANEKLFF. The entire variable domain, with the rest obtained from reference TRBV5-1 and TRBJ1-4, is as follows: KAGVTQTPRYLIKTRGQQVTLSCSPISGHRSVSWYQQTPGQGLQFLFEYFSETQRNKGNFPGRFSGRQFSNSRSEMNVSTLELGDSALYLCASSLARGGRANEKLFFGSGTQLSVL.

V and J are TRBV2 and TRBJ2-2, with TRBD2 matching over 9 bases. The CDR3 has 15 residues. V lost 4 bases to trimming and J lost 6 bases; unmatched junction nucleotides: 6. CDR1 and CDR2 from the germline V gene are SNHLY and FYNNEI. The CDR3 loop reads CASSVARGGPGELFF. DNA for the CDR3: TGTGCCAGCAGTGTGGCGCGGGGGGGCCCCGGGGAGCTGTTTTTT.

V usage is TRBV5-4 and J usage is TRBJ1-1; TRBD1 matches 7 bases. This CDR3 is built from 13 residues. The trim removed 4 bases at V and 4 bases at J, leaving 4 bases unmatched. Germline V gene data show CDR1 as SGHNT and CDR2 as YYREEE (reference sequence). Here the CDR3 DNA reads TGTGCCAGCAGCCCGTCAGGGGGCACTGAAGCTTTCTTT. This codes for CASSPSGGTEAFF.

The chain recombines TRBV6-6 with TRBJ2-7; tentative D call: TRBD1 (6 bases). CDR1 MNHNY and CDR2 SVGAGI come from the germline V gene (reference sequence). The germline V and J ends were trimmed by 8 bases and 4 bases, with 15 bases remaining between them. CDR3 size: 13 residues. The CDR3 bases are TGTGCCAGCTCGCCCGAGGGGGTATACGAGCAGTACTTC. Amino acid sequence: CASSPEGVYEQYF.

The chain links TRBV28 to TRBJ1-1; D is ambiguous. The CDR3 has 13 amino acids. Germline V lookup: CDR1 MDHEN, CDR2 SYDVKM. The V and J ends lost 5 bases and 6 bases respectively, with 13 bases between them. This CDR3 reads CASSPNSLSEAFF. CDR3 sequence (DNA): TGTGCCAGCAGTCCTAACAGCCTATCTGAAGCTTTCTTT.

The rearrangement uses TRBV3-1 (or the pseudogene TRBV3-2) and TRBJ1-2; maybe TRBD1 (6 bases). The V end was cut by 4 bases, the J end by 5 bases, with 11 bases between. CDR3 length: 13 amino acids. The V gene's germline CDR1 is LGHDT and CDR2 YNNKEL (reference sequence). The CDR3 DNA reads TGTGCCAGCAGCCTTGGACAGATATATGGCTACACCTTC. Translated: CASSLGQIYGYTF.

This chain links TRBV6-1 with TRBJ1-5; TRBD1 agrees at 8 bases. The ends lost 2 bases at V and 3 bases at J; junction bases unmatched: 3. Germline CDR1 reads MNHNS; CDR2 reads SASEGT. CDR3 length: 15 residues. CDR3 region: CASSERGQVNQPQHF. The CDR3 bases are TGTGCCAGCAGTGAAAGGGGACAGGTCAATCAGCCCCAGCATTTT.

The rearrangement links TRBV30 to TRBJ1-5; 11 bases align to TRBD1. CDR3 length: 14 amino acids. Germline CDR1 and CDR2: GTSNPN and SVGIG (reference sequence). J lost 12 bases, V lost 2 bases, and 9 bases had no gene match. In nucleotides, the CDR3 is TGTGCCTGGAGTAAGGGACAGGGGGTGGGTCGCCAGCATTTT. It is translated as CAWSKGQGVGRQHF. Using reference TRBV30 and TRBJ1-5 for the parts outside the CDR3, the full variable domain is SQTIHQWPATLVQPVGSPLSLECTVEGTSNPNLYWYRQAAGRGLQLLFYSVGIGQISSEVPQNLSASRPQDRQFILSSKKLLLSDSGFYLCAWSKGQGVGRQHFGDGTRLSIL.

This chain links TRBV27 with TRBJ1-4; the D is unclear. There are 14 residues in the CDR3. In germline, CDR1 is MNHEY, CDR2 SMNVEV (reference sequence). The V and J ends lost 6 bases and 0 bases respectively, with 8 bases between them. CDR3 sequence: CASSSVSTNEKLFF. CDR3 bases: TGTGCCAGCAGCTCGGTATCAACTAATGAAAAACTGTTTTTT.